These T cell receptor beta chains were read from a single sample in a study of blood T cell repertoires in COVID-19. Sequencing was performed with immunoSEQ multiplex PCR; in TCRdb, only in-frame clones are kept and a portion is missing. The sample contains roughly 150,000 clones, 75% to 90% of which appear only once. Sequenced sample: PBMCs or T cells enriched from blood (not recorded which). The origin of the receptors is a woman aged 60-75 years who had recovered from COVID-19. The CDR3 runs from the conserved cysteine through the conserved F or W. The D gene is left open where the match is weak. A clone size is listed for some rows: how often the clone was seen (once, few, many), or a class if it is expanded.

J gene	V gene	D gene	clone size	CDR3 DNA	CDR3 protein
TRBJ1-6	TRBV12-3/TRBV12-4	TRBD1	many	TGTGCCAGCAGTTCCAGGGGGCGGGCCCTCCACTTT	CASSSRGRALHF
TRBJ1-1	TRBV18	TRBD1	-	TGTGCCAGCTCATCAACAGGGGGAGGAACTGAAGCTTTCTTT	CASSSTGGGTEAFF
TRBJ1-6	TRBV30	-	-	TGTGCCTGGAGTGTACCCGGTCTCTATAATTCACCCCTCCACTTT	CAWSVPGLYNSPLHF
TRBJ1-3	TRBV19	-	few	TGTGCCAGTAGCACAGGGAATGGAAACACCATATATTTT	CASSTGNGNTIYF
TRBJ2-3	TRBV3-1/TRBV3-2	TRBD2	-	TGTGCCAGCAGCCTAACTAGCGGGGGCCTTCGGGATACGCAGTATTTT	CASSLTSGGLRDTQYF
TRBJ2-5	TRBV11-2	TRBD2	-	TGTGCCAGCAGCTTCGGGGGGTACCAAGAGACCCAGTACTTC	CASSFGGYQETQYF
TRBJ2-3	TRBV29-1	TRBD1	once	TGCAGCGCCAAACCTACAGGGGCAGATACGCAGTATTTT	CSAKPTGADTQYF
TRBJ2-7	TRBV10-3	TRBD1	-	TGTGCCATCAGTCCCCGGGGGACAGGGACCTACGAGCAGTACTTC	CAISPRGTGTYEQYF
TRBJ2-5	TRBV25-1	TRBD2	-	TGTGCCAGCAGTGATAGGACTAGCGGGGGGTCGAACTTC	CASSDRTSGGSNF
TRBJ1-5	TRBV27	-	-	TGTGCCAGCAGTTTATTTGCAGGGGGCAATCAGCCCCAGCATTTT	CASSLFAGGNQPQHF
TRBJ1-1	TRBV12-5	-	-	TGTGCTAGTGGTTTGGTACTAAGGGGTGAAGCTTTCTTT	CASGLVLRGEAFF
TRBJ1-3	TRBV5-6	-	-	TGTGCCAGCAGTCGAGCCTCTGGAAACACCATATATTTT	CASSRASGNTIYF
TRBJ1-3	TRBV9	-	-	TGTGCCAGCAGCAGCCAGGGTAACACAGGAAACACCATATATTTT	CASSSQGNTGNTIYF
TRBJ2-2	TRBV21-1	-	-	TGTGCCAGCAGCAAAGTAAGGGCGGGGACCGGGGAGCTGTTTTTT	CASSKVRAGTGELFF
TRBJ1-1	TRBV19	TRBD1	-	TGTGCCAGTAGTTTATCGGGGACAGGGAACACTGAAGCTTTCTTT	CASSLSGTGNTEAFF
TRBJ2-5	TRBV7-9	-	-	TGTGCCAGCAGCCAGACTAGTACGGAGACCCAGTACTTC	CASSQTSTETQYF
TRBJ2-3	TRBV11-3	TRBD2	-	TGTGCCAGCAGCCTAGCGGGGGGAAACACAGATACGCAGTATTTT	CASSLAGGNTDTQYF
TRBJ1-5	TRBV4-2	-	-	TGTGCCAGCAGCCAAGAAACGGTCTATAGCAATCAGCCCCAGCATTTT	CASSQETVYSNQPQHF
TRBJ1-1	TRBV7-8	-	few	TGTGCCAGCAGCTTAGCCTACAGGAACACTGAAGCTTTCTTT	CASSLAYRNTEAFF
TRBJ2-2	TRBV24-1	-	-	TGTGCCACCAGTGACCCAAGCACAGGAACCGGGGAGCTGTTTTTT	CATSDPSTGTGELFF
TRBJ2-3	TRBV4-1	-	-	TGCGCCAGCAGCCAAGCTCAGGGCCAGCAAAAGGATACGCAGTATTTT	CASSQAQGQQKDTQYF
TRBJ2-1	TRBV24-1	TRBD2	once	TGTGCCACCAGTGATCCGAAGCGGGGGGGCCTCAATGAGCAGTTCTTC	CATSDPKRGGLNEQFF
TRBJ1-5	TRBV21-1	-	-	TGTGCCAGCAGCAAACTCCGGGTCGGTCAGCCCCAGCATTTT	CASSKLRVGQPQHF
TRBJ2-1	TRBV24-1	TRBD2	few	TGTGCCACCAGTGATTGGCGGGGGGACTACAATGAGCAGTTCTTC	CATSDWRGDYNEQFF
TRBJ2-7	TRBV5-1	-	few	TGCGCCAGCAGCCCAACGCCAATAGGACAGATCTACGAGCAGTACTTC	CASSPTPIGQIYEQYF
TRBJ2-7	TRBV6-6	-	few	TGTGCCAGCAGTATTAACTACGAGCAGTACTTC	CASSINYEQYF
TRBJ2-3	TRBV9	TRBD2	few	TGTGCCAGCCAGGGACTAGCGGGGGAAACAGATACGCAGTATTTT	CASQGLAGETDTQYF
TRBJ2-7	TRBV6-5	-	-	TGTGCCAGCAGTTACGATCTCAGCTCCTACGAGCAGTACTTC	CASSYDLSSYEQYF
TRBJ1-1	TRBV7-9	-	-	TGTGCCAGCAGCTTATCGGTTGTTGAGAACACTGAAGCTTTCTTT	CASSLSVVENTEAFF
TRBJ1-4	TRBV18	-	-	TGTGCCAGCTCACCTGACACGTCGATAGGTGAAAAACTGTTTTTT	CASSPDTSIGEKLFF
TRBJ1-1	TRBV6-5	TRBD1	-	TGTGCCAGCACCGGGACAGGGGGCAGGACTGAAGCTTTCTTT	CASTGTGGRTEAFF
TRBJ2-7	TRBV29-1	-	-	TGCAGCGGGATAGGGAGCTCCTACGAGCAGTACTTC	CSGIGSSYEQYF
TRBJ1-2	TRBV5-1	TRBD1	-	TGCGCCAGCAGCTGGAGGGACAGGGGGCGCAACTATGGCTACACCTTC	CASSWRDRGRNYGYTF
TRBJ1-4	TRBV24-1	TRBD1	-	TGTGCCACCAGTGACCCGACAGGGGTTGGTGAAAAACTGTTTTTT	CATSDPTGVGEKLFF
TRBJ1-2	TRBV5-1	TRBD1	-	TGCGCCAGCAGCCCGCTAGGGGACAGGGGGCGAATAGGTGGCTACACCTTC	CASSPLGDRGRIGGYTF
TRBJ1-5	TRBV7-2	-	-	TGTGCCAGCACAACCGGGAGTAGGAGCAATCAGCCCCAGCATTTT	CASTTGSRSNQPQHF
TRBJ1-6	TRBV21-1	-	-	TGTGCCAGCTCTAGAGGCCTCCTCCCCCTCCACTTT	CASSRGLLPLHF
TRBJ2-7	TRBV6-1	-	-	TGTGCCAGCAGTGAAAGCTGGTCCTCCTACGAGCAGTACTTC	CASSESWSSYEQYF
TRBJ2-7	TRBV29-1	-	-	TGCAGCGTTGTGGCGGACGAGCAGTACTTC	CSVVADEQYF
TRBJ2-7	TRBV7-2	TRBD1	-	TGTGCCAGCAGCTTGACAGGGGGCGGCTACGAGCAGTACTTC	CASSLTGGGYEQYF
TRBJ1-5	TRBV2	TRBD1	-	TGTGCCAGCAGACTTGGGACAGGGCGCAATCAGCCCCAGCATTTT	CASRLGTGRNQPQHF
TRBJ2-5	TRBV29-1	TRBD2	few	TGCAGCGTTGGGGGACTAGCGCAAGAGACCCAGTACTTC	CSVGGLAQETQYF
TRBJ1-4	TRBV7-2	-	once	TGTGCCAGCAGCTTAACAGGGTCGAGTGAAAAACTGTTTTTT	CASSLTGSSEKLFF
TRBJ1-3	TRBV24-1	-	-	TGTGCCCCACAACCTGGAAACACCATATATTTT	CAPQPGNTIYF
TRBJ2-3	TRBV24-1	-	-	TGTGCCACCAGTGAGGGGGGTAGGGTGGCGGGCACTAGCACAGATACGCAGTATTTT	CATSEGGRVAGTSTDTQYF
TRBJ1-1	TRBV18	-	-	TGTGCCAGCTCACCCCCAGGGAACACTGAAGCTTTCTTT	CASSPPGNTEAFF
TRBJ2-1	TRBV7-8	-	-	TGTGCCAGCAGCTTAGGTCCAGGGAGGAATGAGCAGTTCTTC	CASSLGPGRNEQFF
TRBJ1-3	TRBV6-1	-	-	TGTGCCAGCAGTGAAGCGGGGGCAGGGGCTGGAAACACCATATATTTT	CASSEAGAGAGNTIYF
TRBJ1-2	TRBV6-6	TRBD1	once	TGTGCCAGCAGCTACAGGGGTGGTGAGGGCTACACCTTC	CASSYRGGEGYTF
TRBJ1-4	TRBV30	TRBD1	-	TGTGCCTGGAGGCCGGGACAGGGCTCTGAAAAACTGTTTTTT	CAWRPGQGSEKLFF
TRBJ1-6	TRBV2	TRBD1	many	TGTGCCAGCAGGACCGGGACAGCTAATTCACCCCTCCACTTT	CASRTGTANSPLHF
TRBJ1-6	TRBV6-5	-	once	TGTGCCAGCAGTAATTTGGGCGGGAGACCCCTCCACTTT	CASSNLGGRPLHF
TRBJ2-3	TRBV11-2	TRBD2	-	TGTGCCAGCAGCAAAGGGACTAGCGGGGGGGCCAGAGATACGCAGTATTTT	CASSKGTSGGARDTQYF
TRBJ2-1	TRBV18	-	-	TGTGCCAGCTCCCTCCGGGACTCCTCGAGGGAGCAGTTCTTC	CASSLRDSSREQFF
TRBJ1-2	TRBV7-2	TRBD1	-	TGTGCCAGCAGCTTAGAAGGACAGGGGGACTATGGCTACACCTTC	CASSLEGQGDYGYTF
TRBJ1-1	TRBV9	-	-	TGTGCCAGCAGCGTAGATCAGAGGACTGAAGCTTTCTTT	CASSVDQRTEAFF
TRBJ2-1	TRBV9	TRBD1	-	TGTGCCAGCAGCGTAGCTACAGGGGGAGGCCTATACAATGAGCAGTTCTTC	CASSVATGGGLYNEQFF
TRBJ1-4	TRBV27	-	-	TGTGCCACCCGCCCTAGGGGGTTCGCTAATGAAAAACTGTTTTTT	CATRPRGFANEKLFF